The present T cell receptor (beta chain) was sequenced within a study of CD8 T cells in Susac syndrome. cDNA came from around 0.5 to 1 ug RNA primed by random hexamers. A single record per CDR3 protein comes from TCRdb applying MiXCR to the immunoSEQ multiplex PCR reads. The data show approximately 94,000 distinct CDR3 sequences, 95% seen once. This CDR3 has 14 amino acids. With 2 bases removed from V and 6 bases from J, the gap between germline ends came to 14 bases. CDR1 SGHDN and CDR2 FVKESK come from the germline V gene. The chain carries TRBV14 and TRBJ2-7, with D perhaps TRBD1 (6 bases). This TCR was sampled from a human donor with Susac syndrome. What was sequenced was CD8+ T cells from PBMCs. CDR3 bases: TGTGCCAGCAGCCAAACAGGGTTGATGGGCGAGCAGTACTTC. It yields the protein CASSQTGLMGEQYF. The whole variable domain, remainder taken from reference TRBV14 and TRBJ2-7, is EAGVTQFPSHSVIEKGQTVTLRCDPISGHDNLYWYRRVMGKEIKFLLHFVKESKQDESGMPNNRFLAERTGGTYSTLKVQPAELEDSGVYFCASSQTGLMGEQYFGPGTRLTVT.